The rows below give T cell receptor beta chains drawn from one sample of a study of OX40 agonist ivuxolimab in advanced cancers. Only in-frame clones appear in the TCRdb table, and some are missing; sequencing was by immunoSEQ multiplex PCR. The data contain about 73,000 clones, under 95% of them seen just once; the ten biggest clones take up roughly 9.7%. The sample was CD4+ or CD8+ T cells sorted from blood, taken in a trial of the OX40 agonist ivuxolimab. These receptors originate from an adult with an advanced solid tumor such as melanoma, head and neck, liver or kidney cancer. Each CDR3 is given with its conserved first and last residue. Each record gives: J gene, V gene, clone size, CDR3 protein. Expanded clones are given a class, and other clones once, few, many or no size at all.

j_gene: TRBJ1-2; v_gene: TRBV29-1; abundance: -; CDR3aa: CSVEEGLGAYGYTF
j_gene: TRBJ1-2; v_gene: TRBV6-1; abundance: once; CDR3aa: CASSEWGNYGYTF
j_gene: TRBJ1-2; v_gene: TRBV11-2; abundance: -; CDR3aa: CASSLGGTAHPGYTF
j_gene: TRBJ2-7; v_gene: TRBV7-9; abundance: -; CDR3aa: CASSPSPYEQYF
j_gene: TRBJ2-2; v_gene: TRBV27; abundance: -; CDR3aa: CASSLSGGGGELFF
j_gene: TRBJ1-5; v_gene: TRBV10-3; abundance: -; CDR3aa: CAISVGQGQPQHF
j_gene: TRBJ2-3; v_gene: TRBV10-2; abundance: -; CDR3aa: CASTPSGLSTDTQYF
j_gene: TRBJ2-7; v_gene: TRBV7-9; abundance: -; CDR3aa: CASSTRVWEVGRDYEQYF
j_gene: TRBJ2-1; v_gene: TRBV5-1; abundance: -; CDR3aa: CASSIAGGNNEQFF
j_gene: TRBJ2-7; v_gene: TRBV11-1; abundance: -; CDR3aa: CASSLMSGEYFEQYF
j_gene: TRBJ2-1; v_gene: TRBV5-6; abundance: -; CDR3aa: CASSLDRVSSYNEQFF